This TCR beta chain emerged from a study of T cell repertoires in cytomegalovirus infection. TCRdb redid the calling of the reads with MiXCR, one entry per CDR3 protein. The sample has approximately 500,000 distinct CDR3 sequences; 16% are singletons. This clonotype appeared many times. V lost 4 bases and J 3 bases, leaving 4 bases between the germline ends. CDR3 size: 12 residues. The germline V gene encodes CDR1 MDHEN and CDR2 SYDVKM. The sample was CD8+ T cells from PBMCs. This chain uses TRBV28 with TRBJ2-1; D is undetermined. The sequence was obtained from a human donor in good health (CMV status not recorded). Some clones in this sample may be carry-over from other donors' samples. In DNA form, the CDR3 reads TGTGCCAGCAGTTACTTCTACAATGAGCAGTTCTTC. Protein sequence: CASSYFYNEQFF.